This entry lists 21 T cell receptor beta chains sequenced from one sample in a study of human T cells and chemical hapten exposure. TCRdb re-called the RACE reads with MiXCR, one entry per CDR3 protein. The data contain some 70,000 distinct CDR3 sequences, 10% to 11% of them singletons. Time point indicated: pre-sensitization, week 0. Treatment: therapeutic diphenylcyclopropenone sensitization with weekly scalp DPC. Sequencing was performed on whole blood, taken in connection with sensitization to the hapten diphenylcyclopropenone (DPC). The receptors were gathered from a woman aged 50 to 65 with alopecia areata. Some clones in this sample may be carry-over from other donors' samples.

The J gene is TRBJ2-2, the V gene TRBV5-1, with 7 bases identical to TRBD2. This CDR3 region has 18 residues. The V gene's germline CDR1 is SGHRS and CDR2 YFSETQ. Losses at the gene ends were 0 bases for V and 0 bases for J; bases not matched to a gene: 8. The CDR3 loop is CASSLGWITSANTGELFF. CDR3 nucleotides: TGCGCCAGCAGCTTGGGGTGGATCACTAGCGCGAACACCGGGGAGCTGTTTTTT.

This clonotype occurred a few times. This rearrangement joins TRBV3-1 to TRBJ1-1; no clear D gene. The germline V and J ends were trimmed by 1 base and 5 bases, with 11 bases remaining between them. From germline, CDR1 is LGHDT and CDR2 YNNKEL (reference sequence). This CDR3 spans 14 amino acids. The CDR3, as DNA: TGTGCCAGCAGCCAAGGAGTCGATACAACTGAAGCTTTCTTT. Translated, it gives CASSQGVDTTEAFF.

This clonotype has at least ten counts. The chain uses TRBV7-6 and TRBJ2-5; no firm D call. This CDR3 comprises 12 residues. Germline lookup yields CDR1 SGHVS and CDR2 FNYEAQ. V lost 2 bases and J 3 bases, leaving 4 bases between the germline ends. This CDR3 reads CASSLFEETQYF. The CDR3 DNA reads TGTGCCAGCAGCTTATTTGAAGAGACCCAGTACTTC.

This clonotype was counted a few times. The chain carries TRBV7-2 and TRBJ2-1, with 12 positions matching TRBD2. V was pared by 5 bases and J by 7 bases, with 6 bases of the junction left unmatched. This CDR3 contains 15 residues. Germline CDR1 is SGHTA and CDR2 is FQGNSA. CDR3: CASSKTSGSSNEQFF. Written as DNA, the CDR3 is TGTGCCAGCAGCAAGACTAGCGGGAGTAGTAATGAGCAGTTCTTC.

V usage is TRBV9 and J usage is TRBJ2-2, with D uncertain. Trimming pared 0 bases from V and 1 base from J, leaving 7 bases between. Germline assignment: CDR1 SGDLS and CDR2 YYNGEE. This CDR3 is 15 amino acids long. The CDR3 DNA sequence: TGTGCCAGCAGCGTAGGAGGCAGGAACACCGGGGAGCTGTTTTTT. This codes for CASSVGGRNTGELFF.

This clonotype has ten or more counts. The CDR3 DNA is TGCGCCAGCAGCCAAGATAGCGGGGCCGGAGATACGCAGTATTTT. Protein sequence: CASSQDSGAGDTQYF. The chain couples TRBV4-3 to TRBJ2-3, with 8 nucleotides matching TRBD2. Per germline, CDR1 LGHNA and CDR2 YSLEER. V lost 0 bases to trimming and J lost 5 bases; unmatched junction nucleotides: 4. CDR3 length: 15 residues.

This clonotype came up many times. The chain combines TRBV13 with TRBJ1-6, with 7 bases lining up with TRBD1. With 6 bases clipped from V and 7 bases from J, the junction kept 6 bases outside the gene matches. Germline CDR1 PRHDT, CDR2 FYEKMQ (reference sequence). The CDR3 covers 14 residues. For the CDR3, the DNA is TGTGCCAGCAGTTCCGGGACAGTAAATTCACCCCTCCACTTT. Translated, it gives CASSSGTVNSPLHF.

This clonotype was recorded a few times. This chain connects TRBV18 to TRBJ1-4; the match to TRBD1 covers 9 bases. CDR1 KGHSH and CDR2 LQKENI come from the germline V gene. This CDR3 spans 12 amino acids. The V and J ends lost 4 bases and 10 bases, in that order; junction bases with no gene match: 1. CDR3 amino acids: CASSLGQGKLFF. The CDR3 DNA is TGTGCCAGCTCACTGGGACAGGGAAAACTGTTTTTT. The full variable domain, with the rest looked up from reference TRBV18 and TRBJ1-4, is NAGVMQNPRHLVRRRGQEARLRCSPMKGHSHVYWYRQLPEEGLKFMVYLQKENIIDESGMPKERFSAEFPKEGPSILRIQQVVRGDSAAYFCASSLGQGKLFFGSGTQLSVL.

This clonotype was counted many times. The chain carries TRBV27 and TRBJ2-7; 7 bases agree with TRBD1. V trimming: 8 bases; J trimming: 0 bases; junction bases outside the gene matches: 7. This CDR3 is 14 amino acids long. Germline V gene sequence: CDR1 MNHEY, CDR2 SMNVEV (reference sequence). CDR3 sequence reads: CASGGQDSSYEQYF. The CDR3 DNA is TGTGCCAGCGGAGGACAGGACTCCTCCTACGAGCAGTACTTC.

The V call is TRBV7-6, the J call TRBJ2-5, with 7 bases fitting TRBD1. Germline values: CDR1 SGHVS, CDR2 FNYEAQ. V shed 1 base and J 5 bases; nucleotides not matched to a gene: 7. The CDR3 covers 15 residues. DNA for the CDR3: TGTGCCAGCAGCTTAGGGACAGGAAAGCGGGAGACCCAGTACTTC. As protein: CASSLGTGKRETQYF.

This clonotype was found a few times. The V and J genes are TRBV20-1 and TRBJ2-3; D not certain. The CDR3 has 16 amino acids. CDR1 is DFQATT, CDR2 SNEGSKA, per germline (reference sequence). Trimming removed 4 bases from V and 0 bases from J, with 17 bases in between. The CDR3 sequence is CSATTHDGASTDTQYF. As DNA, the CDR3 is TGCAGTGCTACAACCCACGACGGAGCTAGCACAGATACGCAGTATTTT.

This clonotype turned up a few times. The chain has TRBV2 and TRBJ2-1; no definite D call. Germline V gives CDR1 SNHLY, CDR2 FYNNEI. V was cut by 5 bases and J by 8 bases, with 10 bases left in between. The CDR3 is made up of 12 amino acids. The CDR3 nucleotides are TGTGCCAGCAGTCCCCTACTGCATGAGCAGTTCTTC. As protein: CASSPLLHEQFF.

This clonotype was detected ten times or more. An end of the junction does not agree with germline; a read error may underlie this. The chain combines TRBV7-7 with TRBJ2-1; 8 nucleotides align to TRBD1. The CDR3 contains 15 residues. Germline V gene lookup returns CDR1 SSHAT and CDR2 FNYEAQ (reference sequence). The CDR3 nucleotides are TGTGCTAGCAGCTCCGGGACAGGAAAACGGGATGAGCAGTTCTTC. It codes for CASSSGTGKRDEQFF.

This clonotype rates as medium-sized. This chain links TRBV29-1 with TRBJ2-3; D is undetermined. CDR3 length: 11 amino acids. Germline lookup yields CDR1 SQVTM and CDR2 ANQGSEA. Deletions cut 8 bases from V and 1 base from J, with 7 bases between. CDR3 protein: CSLRGTDTQYF. CDR3 coding DNA: TGCAGCCTCCGCGGCACAGATACGCAGTATTTT.

This chain joins TRBV10-3 and TRBJ2-3; D might be TRBD2 (5 bases). The CDR3 has 12 amino acids. V lost 4 bases, J lost 6 bases, and 8 bases lay in between. Germline CDR1 and CDR2: ENHRY and SYGVKD. Written as DNA, the CDR3 is TGTGCCATCAGTGTAACGGGGGATACGCAGTATTTT. Protein product: CAISVTGDTQYF.

At least ten counts were recorded for this clonotype. This sequence joins TRBV7-8 and TRBJ1-6; maybe TRBD1 (6 bases). The V end lost 0 bases, the J end lost 15 bases, and 18 bases lay between the germline ends. Germline values: CDR1 SGHVS, CDR2 FQNEAQ. The CDR3 length is 15 residues. CDR3 DNA sequence: TGTGCCAGCAGCTTAGCTGGAACAGGGAAAAGGGTCCTCCACTTT. This codes for CASSLAGTGKRVLHF.

The V and J genes are TRBV6-5 and TRBJ1-1; 7 positions agree with TRBD1. The germline V gene has CDR1 MNHEY and CDR2 SVGAGI. This CDR3 spans 12 amino acids. Trimming at V came to 5 bases and at J to 9 bases, leaving 6 bases not matched to a gene. The DNA for the CDR3 is TGTGCCAGCAGTACCTTACAGGGGAAAGCTTTCTTT. Encoded protein: CASSTLQGKAFF.

This clonotype was seen a handful of times. The chain combines TRBV13 with TRBJ2-4, with TRBD1 matching 8 bases. The CDR3 covers 16 residues. From germline, CDR1 is PRHDT and CDR2 FYEKMQ (reference sequence). V lost 5 bases, J lost 8 bases, and 14 bases stayed unmatched. CDR3: CASSLGAGGNQDIQYF. CDR3 in DNA: TGTGCCAGCAGCCTGGGGGCAGGGGGCAATCAGGACATTCAGTACTTC. The whole variable domain, remainder taken from reference TRBV13 and TRBJ2-4, is AAGVIQSPRHLIKEKRETATLKCYPIPRHDTVYWYQQGPGQDPQFLISFYEKMQSDKGSIPDRFSAQQFSDYHSELNMSSLELGDSALYFCASSLGAGGNQDIQYFGAGTRLSVL.

The gene calls are TRBV7-9 and TRBJ2-5; D is perhaps TRBD1 (6 bases). The CDR3 spans 15 residues. CDR1 is SEHNR, CDR2 FQNEAQ, per germline (reference sequence). Trimming cost V 5 bases and J 2 bases, with 15 bases left between them. CDR3 nucleotide sequence: TGTGCCAGCAGCGCCCTGGACAGACAACAAGAGACCCAGTACTTC. This gives the protein CASSALDRQQETQYF. Full variable domain (remainder filled in from reference TRBV7-9 and TRBJ2-5): DTGVSQNPRHKITKRGQNVTFRCDPISEHNRLYWYRQTLGQGPEFLTYFQNEAQLEKSRLLSDRFSAERPKGSFSTLEIQRTEQGDSAMYLCASSALDRQQETQYFGPGTRLLVL.

The gene calls are TRBV7-2 and TRBJ1-1; no definite D call. CDR3 size: 14 residues. V was shortened by 1 base and J by 5 bases, with 11 bases between the two germline ends. Per germline, CDR1 SGHTA and CDR2 FQGNSA. CDR3 coding DNA: TGTGCCAGCAGCTTAGTCTTCCCGAGGACTGAAGCTTTCTTT. Its translation: CASSLVFPRTEAFF.

This clonotype was counted between two and nine times. The CDR3 sequence: CATSRGTGANTGELFF. The CDR3 DNA sequence: TGTGCCACCAGCAGAGGAACAGGGGCGAACACCGGGGAGCTGTTTTTT. The J gene is TRBJ2-2, the V gene TRBV15; the match to TRBD1 covers 7 bases. In germline, CDR1 is LNHNV, CDR2 YYDKDF (reference sequence). CDR3 length: 16 residues. V lost 1 base and J lost 0; bases outside the gene matches: 2.